Listed below are T cell receptor beta chains from one sample, sequenced in a study of blood T cell repertoires in COVID-19. Clones were read by immunoSEQ multiplex PCR, and TCRdb kept only the in-frame ones, dropping some. The sample includes over 250,000 clones, 70% to 90% of them seen just once. Sequencing was carried out using peripheral blood. These receptors were taken from a woman aged 40 to 49 who had recovered from COVID-19. CDR3s include the opening cysteine and the closing phenylalanine or tryptophan. Each record gives: J gene, clone size, V gene, D gene, CDR3 DNA, CDR3 protein. D genes are given only for firm matches. A clone size is listed for some rows: how often the clone was seen (once, few, many), or a class if it is expanded.

>TRBJ2-2|-|TRBV5-4|TRBD1
TGTGCCAGCAGCTTTCTTGGGCAGGGGGCAGACGGGGAGCTGTTTTTT
CASSFLGQGADGELFF
>TRBJ2-5|-|TRBV20-1|-
TGCAGTGCTAGTCCGGGGGAGACCCAGTACTTC
CSASPGETQYF
>TRBJ2-1|-|TRBV15|-
TGTGCCACCAGCAGAGGGGCTAGCGTTTACAATGAGCAGTTCTTC
CATSRGASVYNEQFF
>TRBJ1-1|-|TRBV6-2/TRBV6-3|TRBD1
TGTGCCAGCAGCCCTCAAGGACAGGGATTGACTGAAGCTTTCTTT
CASSPQGQGLTEAFF
>TRBJ2-2|once|TRBV19|-
TGTGCCAGTAGTATTTCTGGAGCCGGGGAGCTGTTTTTT
CASSISGAGELFF
>TRBJ2-3|-|TRBV7-9|TRBD2
TGTGCCAGCGAGGGACTAGCGGGAGGGCCAGAGTATTTT
CASEGLAGGPEYF
>TRBJ2-3|-|TRBV19|-
TGTGCCAGTACCCCGGGTAGCCCCCCAGATACGCAGTATTTT
CASTPGSPPDTQYF
>TRBJ2-1|-|TRBV5-1|TRBD2
TGCGCCAGCAGCCAAATGGGCCTAGCGGCAGTGCATGAGCAGTTCTTC
CASSQMGLAAVHEQFF
>TRBJ2-3|-|TRBV6-2/TRBV6-3|TRBD2
TGTGCCAGCAGTCGTGGGGGACTAACCACAGATACGCAGTATTTT
CASSRGGLTTDTQYF
>TRBJ2-7|-|TRBV9|TRBD2
TGTGCCAGCAGCGCCACTAGCGGGAGTTACGAGCAGTACTTC
CASSATSGSYEQYF
>TRBJ2-1|-|TRBV1|-
TGCACCAGCAGCCACCCCCAACCCCAACGCGGACTAGGGGACAATGAGCAGTTCTTC
CTSSHPQPQRGLGDNEQFF
>TRBJ2-5|-|TRBV18|-
TGTGCCAGCTCACCACCGAGTCGGGGGGAGACCCAGTACTTC
CASSPPSRGETQYF
>TRBJ2-3|-|TRBV5-1|TRBD1
TGCGCCAGCAGCTGGGGACAGAACACAGATACGCAGTATTTT
CASSWGQNTDTQYF
>TRBJ1-3|-|TRBV14|TRBD1
TGTGCCAGCAGCCGGGGACAGGGGGTGATCGGAAACACCATATATTTT
CASSRGQGVIGNTIYF
>TRBJ2-3|-|TRBV7-9|TRBD2
TGTGCCAGCAGCTTGCCGGGAGGATGGGATACGCAGTATTTT
CASSLPGGWDTQYF
>TRBJ1-4|-|TRBV7-2|-
TGTGCCAGCAGCTCGCCCCGGGGGGAAACTAATGAAAAACTGTTTTTT
CASSSPRGETNEKLFF
>TRBJ2-2|-|TRBV6-5|TRBD1
TGTGCCAGCCGGCGTGAGGGGGCGCGAACCGGGGAGCTGTTTTTT
CASRREGARTGELFF
>TRBJ1-1|-|TRBV5-1|-
TGCGCCAGCACGGGGGGCATGAACACTGAAGCTTTCTTT
CASTGGMNTEAFF
>TRBJ1-5|-|TRBV27|-
TGTGCCAGCAGTTCTAGGGGCAATCCGGGCTTCGGTCAGCCCCAGCATTTT
CASSSRGNPGFGQPQHF
>TRBJ2-2|-|TRBV19|-
TGTGCCAGTAGTACCCCCATGGGTCGGAGGGCGAACACCGGGGAGCTGTTTTTT
CASSTPMGRRANTGELFF
>TRBJ2-1|-|TRBV6-2/TRBV6-3|TRBD2
TGTGCCAGCAGTGATCCGGGACTAGCGGGAGTGCCTGAGCAGTTCTTC
CASSDPGLAGVPEQFF
>TRBJ1-3|-|TRBV5-1|-
TGCGCCAGCAGTCTGGCCCCAGGAGGGGACACCATATATTTT
CASSLAPGGDTIYF
>TRBJ2-2|-|TRBV5-6|TRBD1
TGTGCCAGCAGCCTTACACCGGGACAGGGGACTACCGGGGAGCTGTTTTTT
CASSLTPGQGTTGELFF
>TRBJ2-1|-|TRBV30|TRBD2
TGTGCCTGGAGTGTGAAGCGGGACGAGCAGTTCTTC
CAWSVKRDEQFF
>TRBJ1-1|-|TRBV19|TRBD1
TGTGCCAGTACCCCCAGGGGGGCCCCATACACTGAAGCTTTCTTT
CASTPRGAPYTEAFF
>TRBJ2-7|-|TRBV3-1/TRBV3-2|TRBD2
TGTGCCAGCAGCCAAAGTGCGGGGGGGGGCTTCGAGCAGTACTTC
CASSQSAGGGFEQYF
>TRBJ1-5|-|TRBV11-2|-
TGTGCCAGCAGCCCGACGGGGGGCCTCAATCAGCCCCAGCATTTT
CASSPTGGLNQPQHF
>TRBJ2-1|-|TRBV11-3|TRBD2
TGTGCCAGCGGGGCGGGAGGGCCGTCCTACAATGAGCAGTTCTTC
CASGAGGPSYNEQFF
>TRBJ1-1|-|TRBV6-2/TRBV6-3|-
TGTGCCAGCAGTTACTCCCCCGGGGCGGGGAGGGTCACTGAAGCTTTCTTT
CASSYSPGAGRVTEAFF
>TRBJ2-3|-|TRBV10-1|TRBD2
TGCGCCAGCACCACCGGACTAGCGGGAGGGCCCCGGTGGGTTGGATTT
CASTTGLAGGPRWVGF
>TRBJ2-5|-|TRBV21-1|-
TGTGCCAGCAGTGGTCTAGCGGGAGTTTTTGGAGAGACCCAGTACTTC
CASSGLAGVFGETQYF
>TRBJ1-4|once|TRBV27|-
TGTGCCAGCAGTTGGCGGGGGGCGGGGGAAAAACTGTTTTTT
CASSWRGAGEKLFF
>TRBJ1-1|few|TRBV3-1/TRBV3-2|-
TGTGCCAGCAGCCGTCGGGAGGGGCGACGGACTGAAGCTTTCTTT
CASSRREGRRTEAFF
>TRBJ2-2|-|TRBV15|-
TGTGCCACCAGAGGCGGGCAGGCAAACACCGGGGAGCTGTTTTTT
CATRGGQANTGELFF
>TRBJ2-5|-|TRBV5-1|TRBD2
TGCGCCAGCAGCCTGGGGGGACTAGCGGGAGTAGGGGAGACCCAGTACTTC
CASSLGGLAGVGETQYF
>TRBJ2-7|-|TRBV13|TRBD2
TGTGCCACCACTAGCGGGCCCTACGAGCAGTACTTC
CATTSGPYEQYF
>TRBJ2-3|once|TRBV6-2/TRBV6-3|TRBD2
TGTGCCAGCAGTGGCGGACTAGCGGGAGCTGCAGATACGCAGTATTTT
CASSGGLAGAADTQYF
>TRBJ2-3|-|TRBV7-9|TRBD1
TGTGCCAGCAGCGACCCCTTCGACAGGGTGGAAGATACGCAGTATTTT
CASSDPFDRVEDTQYF
>TRBJ1-1|-|TRBV4-3|-
TGCGCCAGCAGCCCGCCCGGGGGGGTGAGGGCTTTCTTT
CASSPPGGVRAFF
>TRBJ2-1|-|TRBV19|TRBD2
TGTGCCAGTAGTATACTCAGTAGCGGGGGGTACAATGAGCAGTTCTTC
CASSILSSGGYNEQFF
>TRBJ1-2|once|TRBV7-3|-
TGTGCCAGCAGCTTAAGCGGGGGACTAGGCGGCTACACCTTC
CASSLSGGLGGYTF